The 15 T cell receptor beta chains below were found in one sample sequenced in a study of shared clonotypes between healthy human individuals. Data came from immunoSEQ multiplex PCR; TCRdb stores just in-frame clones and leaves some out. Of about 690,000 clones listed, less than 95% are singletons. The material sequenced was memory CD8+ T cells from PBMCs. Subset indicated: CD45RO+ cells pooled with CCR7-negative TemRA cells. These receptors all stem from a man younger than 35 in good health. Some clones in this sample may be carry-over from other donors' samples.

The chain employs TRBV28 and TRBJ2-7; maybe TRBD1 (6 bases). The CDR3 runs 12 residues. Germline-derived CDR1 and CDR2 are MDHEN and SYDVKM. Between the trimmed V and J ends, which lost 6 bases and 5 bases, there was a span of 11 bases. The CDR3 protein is CASSLRTDEQYF. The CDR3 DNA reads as TGTGCCAGCAGCCTTCGGACAGACGAGCAGTACTTC.

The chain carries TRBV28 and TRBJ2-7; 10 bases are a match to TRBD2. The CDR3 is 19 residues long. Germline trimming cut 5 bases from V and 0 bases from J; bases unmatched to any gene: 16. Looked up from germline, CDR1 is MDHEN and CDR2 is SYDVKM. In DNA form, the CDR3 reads TGTGCCAGCAGTGGCCCCGGGACAGGTACTAGCGGGGTCTCCTACGAGCAGTACTTC. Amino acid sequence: CASSGPGTGTSGVSYEQYF.

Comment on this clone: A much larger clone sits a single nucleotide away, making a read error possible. The CDR3 region is CASSCRGRPDTEAFF. In DNA, the CDR3 is TGCGCCAGCAGTTGCCGGGGCCGCCCGGACACTGAAGCTTTCTTT. The genes are TRBV23-1 and TRBJ1-1, with D possibly being TRBD1 (5 bases). TRBV23-1 is sorted into the ORF group, with uncertain function. This CDR3 is built from 15 residues. The V end was cut by 5 bases, the J end by 3 bases, with 16 bases between.

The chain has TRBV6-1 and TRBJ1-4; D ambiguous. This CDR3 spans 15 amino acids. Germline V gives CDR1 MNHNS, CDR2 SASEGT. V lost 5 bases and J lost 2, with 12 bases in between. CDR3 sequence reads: CASSPTHGTNEKLFF. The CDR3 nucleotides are TGTGCCAGCAGTCCCACCCACGGCACTAATGAAAAACTGTTTTTT.

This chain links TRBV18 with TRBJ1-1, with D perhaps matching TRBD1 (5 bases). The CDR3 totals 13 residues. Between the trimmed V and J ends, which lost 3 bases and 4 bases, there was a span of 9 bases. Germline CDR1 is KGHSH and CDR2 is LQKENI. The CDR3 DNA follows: TGTGCCAGCTCACCCGGACATCTCACTGAAGCTTTCTTT. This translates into CASSPGHLTEAFF.

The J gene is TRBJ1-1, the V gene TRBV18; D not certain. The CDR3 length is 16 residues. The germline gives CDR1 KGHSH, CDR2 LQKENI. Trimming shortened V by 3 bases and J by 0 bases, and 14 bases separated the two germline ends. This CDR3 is CASSPEGTFMNTEAFF. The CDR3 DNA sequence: TGTGCCAGCTCACCCGAAGGAACTTTCATGAACACTGAAGCTTTCTTT.

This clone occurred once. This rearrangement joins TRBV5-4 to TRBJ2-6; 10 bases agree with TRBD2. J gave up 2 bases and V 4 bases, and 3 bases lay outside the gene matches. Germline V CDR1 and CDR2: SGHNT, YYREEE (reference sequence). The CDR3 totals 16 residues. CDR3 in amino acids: CASSPSGSPGANVLTF. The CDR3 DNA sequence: TGTGCCAGCAGCCCTAGCGGGAGCCCTGGGGCCAACGTCCTGACTTTC.

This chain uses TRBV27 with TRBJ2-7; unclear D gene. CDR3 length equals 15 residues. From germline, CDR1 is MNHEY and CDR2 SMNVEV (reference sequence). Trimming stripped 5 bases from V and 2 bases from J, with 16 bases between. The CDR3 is CASSQNPTSTYEQYF. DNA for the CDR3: TGTGCCAGCAGTCAAAACCCGACAAGTACCTACGAGCAGTACTTC.

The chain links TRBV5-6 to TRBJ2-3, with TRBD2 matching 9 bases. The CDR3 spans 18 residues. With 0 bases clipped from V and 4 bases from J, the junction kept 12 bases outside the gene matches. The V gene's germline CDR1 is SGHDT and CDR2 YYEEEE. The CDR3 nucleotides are TGTGCCAGCAGCTTGGCCTTGGCGGGAGGGCTTGATGCAGATACGCAGTATTTT. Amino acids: CASSLALAGGLDADTQYF.

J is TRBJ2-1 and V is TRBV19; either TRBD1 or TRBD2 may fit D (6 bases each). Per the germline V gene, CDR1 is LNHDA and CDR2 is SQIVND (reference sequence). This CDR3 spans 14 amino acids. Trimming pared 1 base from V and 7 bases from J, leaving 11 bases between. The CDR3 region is CASSIVGGKNEQFF. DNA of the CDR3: TGTGCCAGTAGTATAGTAGGGGGGAAGAATGAGCAGTTCTTC.

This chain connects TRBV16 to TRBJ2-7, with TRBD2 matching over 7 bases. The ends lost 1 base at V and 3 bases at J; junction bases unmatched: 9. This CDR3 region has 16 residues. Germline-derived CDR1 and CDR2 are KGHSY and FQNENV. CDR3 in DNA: TGTGCCAGCAGCCAATTGAGGACGGGAGGCGACTACGAGCAGTACTTC. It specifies CASSQLRTGGDYEQYF. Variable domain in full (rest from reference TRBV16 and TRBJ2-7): GEEVAQTPKHLVRGEGQKAKLYCAPIKGHSYVFWYQQVLKNEFKFLISFQNENVFDETGMPKERFSAKCLPNSPCSLEIQATKLEDSAVYFCASSQLRTGGDYEQYFGPGTRLTVT.

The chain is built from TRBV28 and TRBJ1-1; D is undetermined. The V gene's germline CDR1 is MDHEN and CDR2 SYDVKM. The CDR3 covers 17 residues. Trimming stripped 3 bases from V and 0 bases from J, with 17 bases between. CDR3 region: CASSLVGSPKMNTEAFF. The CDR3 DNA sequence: TGTGCCAGCAGTTTGGTAGGGAGCCCCAAGATGAACACTGAAGCTTTCTTT.

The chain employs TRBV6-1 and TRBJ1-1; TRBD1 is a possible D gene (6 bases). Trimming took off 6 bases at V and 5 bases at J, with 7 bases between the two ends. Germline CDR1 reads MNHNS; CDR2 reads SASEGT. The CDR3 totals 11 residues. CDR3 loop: CASRRGTEAFF. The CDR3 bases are TGTGCCAGCAGAAGGGGGACTGAAGCTTTCTTT.

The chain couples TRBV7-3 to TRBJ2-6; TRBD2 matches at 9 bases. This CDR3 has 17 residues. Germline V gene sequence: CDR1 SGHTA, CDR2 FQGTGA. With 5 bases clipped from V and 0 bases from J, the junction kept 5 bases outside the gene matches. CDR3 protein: CASSPSGGSSGANVLTF. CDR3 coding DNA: TGTGCCAGCAGCCCCAGCGGGGGGAGCTCTGGGGCCAACGTCCTGACTTTC.

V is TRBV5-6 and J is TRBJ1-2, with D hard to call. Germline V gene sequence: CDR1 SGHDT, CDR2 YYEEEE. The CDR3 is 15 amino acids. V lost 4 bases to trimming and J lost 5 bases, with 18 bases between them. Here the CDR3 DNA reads TGTGCCAGCAGCGGCTACCATTTTTCGGGTTATGGCTACACCTTC. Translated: CASSGYHFSGYGYTF.